Detailed here is one TCR beta chain. Per the germline V gene, CDR1 is MNHNS and CDR2 is SASEGT. Trimming took off 6 bases at V and 6 bases at J, with 11 bases between the two ends. The CDR3 has 13 amino acids. This sample was included in a study of CDR3 diversity in severe acne. MiXCR, run by TCRdb on the PCR reads, gives a single entry per CDR3 protein. The sample holds approximately 79,000 distinct CDR3 sequences, approximately 52% seen once. The sample was blood. The chain has TRBV6-1 and TRBJ1-4; D ambiguous. This clonotype was obtained from a male donor in good health, serving as a control. CDR3 protein: CASSGRSDEKLFF. DNA of the CDR3: TGTGCCAGCAGCGGCAGGAGCGATGAAAAACTGTTTTTT.